This T cell receptor (beta chain) was obtained from a study of regulatory T cells in long-lasting Graves disease. Turning to this clonotype: At one end the junction does not follow the germline gene, possibly because of a read error.

Both iRepertoire HTBI primers and Arm-PCR of CDR3 regions were used to build the TCR beta libraries. Using its own MiXCR run on the multiplex PCR reads, TCRdb lists one record per CDR3 protein. This table has approximately 210,000 distinct CDR3 sequences, 15% to 20% appearing once. Time point: newly diagnosed GD, antithyroid drugs for less than 3 months. Scientists built the TCR library using RNA that was extracted from PBMCs. Germline values: CDR1 DFQATT, CDR2 SNEGSKA (reference sequence). This CDR3 contains 16 residues. This sequence originates from a female donor with Graves disease. The chain carries TRBV20-1 and TRBJ1-5, with TRBD1 identical over 7 bases. The sequences come from peripheral blood mononuclear cells (PBMCs), collected at new diagnosis, from a patient treated with antithyroid drugs. CDR3 region: CIAPGEGAASNQPQHF. CDR3 DNA sequence: TGCATTGCTCCCGGCGAGGGGGCTGCTAGCAATCAGCCCCAGCATTTT.